One and the same sample provided the 26 T cell receptor beta chains below, sequenced in a study of shared clonotypes between healthy human individuals. Using immunoSEQ multiplex PCR, the repertoire was profiled, and TCRdb retains in-frame clones only, with some absent. This repertoire shows over 850,000 clones, about 84% found once; its top ten account for 0.52%. Sample: memory CD4+ T cells from PBMCs. Subset reported: CD45RA-negative fraction. These receptors were obtained from a man younger than 35 in good health. Some clones in this sample may be carry-over from other donors' samples.

DNA for the CDR3: TGTGCCTGGAGCACTAGCGGGAGGAGTGTTGGGCAGTTCTTC. Translating it yields CAWSTSGRSVGQFF. The rearrangement links TRBV30 to TRBJ2-1, with 12 bases identical to TRBD2. Germline loops: CDR1 GTSNPN, CDR2 SVGIG (reference sequence). The CDR3 runs to 14 residues. The trim removed 3 bases at V and 12 bases at J, leaving 9 bases unmatched.

This clone appeared once. V is TRBV4-2 and J is TRBJ2-3, with a tentative D call TRBD2 (6 bases). There are 17 residues in the CDR3. Deletions cut 1 base from V and 5 bases from J, with 19 bases between. From germline, CDR1 is LGHNA and CDR2 YNFKEQ. The CDR3 region has the DNA TGTGCCAGCAGCCAAGTGGGCATGGGGGGAGGCGGAGATACGCAGTATTTT. Translated, it gives CASSQVGMGGGGDTQYF.

Written as DNA, the CDR3 is TGCGCCAGCAGCCAATGGGTGGGACAGGGTGCAGATACGCAGTATTTT. It encodes CASSQWVGQGADTQYF. The chain recombines TRBV4-3 with TRBJ2-3; 9 nucleotides line up with TRBD1. This CDR3 region has 16 residues. Per germline, CDR1 LGHNA and CDR2 YSLEER. The J segment lost 4 bases and the V segment lost 2 bases, leaving 7 bases of the junction unmatched.

CDR3 region: CASSLSRGGAGGPGETQYF. CDR3 bases: TGCGCCAGCAGCTTATCGAGGGGAGGAGCGGGAGGGCCAGGAGAGACCCAGTACTTC. This chain uses TRBV5-1 with TRBJ2-5, with 10 bases identical to TRBD2. Looked up from germline, CDR1 is SGHRS and CDR2 is YFSETQ. Trimming took 2 bases from V and 4 from J; bases not matched to a gene: 17. The CDR3 spans 19 residues.

The chain combines TRBV7-6 with TRBJ1-1, with TRBD1 matching over 7 bases. The J segment lost 4 bases and the V segment lost 2 bases, leaving 10 bases of the junction unmatched. The V gene's germline CDR1 is SGHVS and CDR2 FNYEAQ. The CDR3 runs to 16 residues. The DNA of the CDR3 is TGTGCCAGCAGCTTAATTAGTACAGGGGCGGGCACTGAAGCTTTCTTT. It codes for CASSLISTGAGTEAFF. The whole variable domain, filled in from reference TRBV7-6 and TRBJ1-1, reads GAGVSQSPRYKVTKRGQDVALRCDPISGHVSLYWYRQALGQGPEFLTYFNYEAQQDKSGLPNDRFSAERPEGSISTLTIQRTEQRDSAMYRCASSLISTGAGTEAFFGQGTRLTVV.

The CDR3 loop is CASSEWEGGRYEQYF. CDR3 DNA: TGTGCCAGCAGTGAATGGGAGGGGGGGCGCTACGAGCAGTACTTC. This rearrangement joins TRBV6-1 to TRBJ2-7; a weak D match, TRBD2 (7 bases). V lost 2 bases, J lost 3 bases, and 14 bases lay in between. The CDR3 runs to 15 residues. From germline, CDR1 is MNHNS and CDR2 SASEGT.

This chain joins TRBV6-5 and TRBJ2-7, with TRBD1 matching over 10 bases. The J segment lost 5 bases and the V segment lost 2 bases, leaving 9 bases of the junction unmatched. Per germline, CDR1 MNHEY and CDR2 SVGAGI. The CDR3 runs to 16 residues. The CDR3 nucleotides are TGTGCCAGCAGTTACGGGTCGGGACAGGGGATCGACGAGCAGTACTTC. Protein: CASSYGSGQGIDEQYF.

This clone showed up just a few times. The chain joins TRBV4-2 to TRBJ1-1, with 9 bases matching TRBD1. Germline CDR1 is LGHNA and CDR2 is YNFKEQ. Trimming took 2 bases from V and 4 from J; bases not matched to a gene: 5. There are 15 residues in the CDR3. The CDR3 is CASSQPQGAGTEAFF. For the CDR3, the DNA is TGTGCCAGCAGCCAACCACAGGGGGCCGGCACTGAAGCTTTCTTT.

This chain connects TRBV4-1 to TRBJ2-2; no clear D gene. V was cut by 3 bases and J by 4 bases, with 9 bases left in between. CDR3 length equals 14 residues. Germline CDR1 is MGHRA and CDR2 is YSYEKL. Written as DNA, the CDR3 is TGCGCCAGCAGCCATGCCAGTGTCACCGGGGAGCTGTTTTTT. Protein sequence: CASSHASVTGELFF.

The chain joins TRBV4-1 to TRBJ1-5; D is undetermined. Per the germline V gene, CDR1 is MGHRA and CDR2 is YSYEKL. Trimming shortened V by 1 base and J by 3 bases, and 7 bases separated the two germline ends. The CDR3 consists of 14 residues. CDR3 residues: CASSQGLLNQPQHF. As DNA, the CDR3 is TGCGCCAGCAGCCAAGGACTGCTCAATCAGCCCCAGCATTTT.

The chain employs TRBV15 and TRBJ2-3; 11 positions match TRBD2. Germline values: CDR1 LNHNV, CDR2 YYDKDF (reference sequence). This CDR3 spans 18 amino acids. Trimming removed 3 bases from V and 4 bases from J; junction bases left unmatched: 12. CDR3 DNA: TGTGCCACCAGCAGGAAATCTACTAGCGGGAGATCCCCAGATACGCAGTATTTT. Residues: CATSRKSTSGRSPDTQYF.

The V call is TRBV6-1, the J call TRBJ2-7; D is perhaps TRBD2 (5 bases). Germline CDR1 MNHNS, CDR2 SASEGT. The CDR3 contains 13 residues. V shed 10 bases and J shed 4 bases, with 17 bases lying between them. The CDR3 nucleotides read TGTGCCACCCAGGTGAATGGAGGTTACGAGCAGTACTTC. Protein: CATQVNGGYEQYF.

This chain links TRBV4-1 with TRBJ2-4, with D perhaps TRBD1 (5 bases). Germline CDR1 MGHRA, CDR2 YSYEKL. V was pared by 0 bases and J by 0 bases, with 12 bases between. This CDR3 contains 17 residues. The DNA for the CDR3 is TGCGCCAGCAGCCAAGATAGTAGGCAGGGAGCCAAAAACATTCAGTACTTC. Protein sequence: CASSQDSRQGAKNIQYF.

The chain employs TRBV2 and TRBJ2-7; no firm D call. The V end lost 5 bases, the J end lost 0 bases, and 5 bases lay between the germline ends. The V gene's germline CDR1 is SNHLY and CDR2 FYNNEI. This CDR3 is 12 amino acids long. The CDR3 sequence is CASSYGSYEQYF. CDR3 in DNA: TGTGCCAGCAGTTATGGCTCCTACGAGCAGTACTTC.

This clone came up a few times. The J gene is TRBJ2-7, the V gene TRBV21-1. TRBV21-1 is labeled a pseudogene. The length of the CDR3 is 17 residues. CDR3 sequence reads: CASSKGWGTLLSYEQYF. As DNA, the CDR3 is TGTGCCAGCAGCAAAGGTTGGGGGACGTTACTCTCCTACGAGCAGTACTTC.

To note about this clone: This sample includes further DNA sequences coding for the same CDR3. This sequence joins TRBV18 and TRBJ2-5; no definite D call. The CDR3 is made up of 14 amino acids. Trimming took off 6 bases at V and 4 bases at J, with 15 bases between the two ends. The germline gives CDR1 KGHSH, CDR2 LQKENI. The DNA of the CDR3 is TGTGCCAGCTCCCTACATCGGGCAGGAGAGACCCAGTACTTC. This encodes CASSLHRAGETQYF.

The chain couples TRBV18 to TRBJ1-1; possible D gene TRBD1, 5 bases. Germline V lookup: CDR1 KGHSH, CDR2 LQKENI. The length of the CDR3 is 13 residues. V lost 5 bases to trimming and J lost 1 base, with 8 bases between them. The CDR3 loop reads CASSSTANTEAFF. The CDR3 nucleotides read TGTGCCAGCTCATCGACAGCGAACACTGAAGCTTTCTTT.

The chain couples TRBV2 to TRBJ2-3; no firm D call. Germline CDR1 and CDR2: SNHLY and FYNNEI. This CDR3 contains 13 residues. The V and J ends lost 5 bases and 6 bases respectively, with 12 bases between them. In DNA form, the CDR3 reads TGTGCCAGCAGTTCCAGCCGGGTTGATACGCAGTATTTT. Translation: CASSSSRVDTQYF. Full variable domain (outside the CDR3, taken from reference TRBV2 and TRBJ2-3): EPEVTQTPSHQVTQMGQEVILRCVPISNHLYFYWYRQILGQKVEFLVSFYNNEISEKSEIFDDQFSVERPDGSNFTLKIRSTKLEDSAMYFCASSSSRVDTQYFGPGTRLTVL.

The chain joins TRBV28 to TRBJ1-2, with 10 bases aligning to TRBD1. Germline V gene sequence: CDR1 MDHEN, CDR2 SYDVKM. CDR3 length: 17 residues. Germline trimming cut 4 bases from V and 4 bases from J; bases unmatched to any gene: 12. The CDR3 DNA sequence: TGTGCCAGCAGTTCCGGGACAGGGGATTATCGGGTCTATGGCTACACCTTC. It is translated as CASSSGTGDYRVYGYTF.

J is TRBJ2-5 and V is TRBV6-1; 11 bases are shared with TRBD1. This CDR3 contains 15 residues. CDR1 MNHNS and CDR2 SASEGT come from the germline V gene. The V segment lost 7 bases and the J segment 1 base; nucleotides outside the gene matches: 5. Here the CDR3 reads CASTPGQGVQETQYF. The DNA for the CDR3 is TGTGCCAGCACTCCGGGACAGGGGGTCCAAGAGACCCAGTACTTC.

This chain joins TRBV7-2 and TRBJ1-1; TRBD1 might be the D (6 bases). The CDR3 sequence is 14 residues long. With 5 bases removed from V and 2 bases from J, the gap between germline ends came to 12 bases. CDR1 is SGHTA and CDR2 is FQGNSA in the germline V gene. DNA for the CDR3: TGTGCCAGCAGCCCCTCGGGGGCCAACACTGAAGCTTTCTTT. This gives the protein CASSPSGANTEAFF.

The J gene is TRBJ2-1, the V gene TRBV5-1, with 12 bases lining up with TRBD2. After removal of 4 bases from V and 7 bases from J, the junction contained 6 bases not matched to a gene. The germline gives CDR1 SGHRS, CDR2 YFSETQ. CDR3 length: 15 residues. The CDR3 protein is CASSKGLAGFNEQFF. DNA for the CDR3: TGCGCCAGCAGCAAAGGACTAGCGGGGTTTAATGAGCAGTTCTTC.

This chain connects TRBV2 to TRBJ2-1, with D tentatively TRBD2 (6 bases). The CDR3 length is 14 residues. V gave up 8 bases and J gave up 5 bases, with 16 bases separating them. The germline CDR1 and CDR2 sequences are SNHLY and FYNNEI. CDR3: CASDIIGGNNEQFF. The CDR3 coding sequence is TGTGCCAGCGATATTATTGGGGGGAACAATGAGCAGTTCTTC.

The chain carries TRBV18 and TRBJ2-5, with D perhaps being TRBD1 or TRBD2 (5 bases each). Looked up from germline, CDR1 is KGHSH and CDR2 is LQKENI. Trimming took 4 bases from V and 4 from J, leaving 19 bases between them. The CDR3 is 16 amino acids. CDR3 coding DNA: TGTGCCAGCTCACTTACCCCAGACAGAGGAGGAGAGACCCAGTACTTC. Protein sequence: CASSLTPDRGGETQYF.

V is TRBV5-1 and J is TRBJ2-5; TRBD1 is a possible D gene (6 bases). The germline V gene encodes CDR1 SGHRS and CDR2 YFSETQ. V was clipped by 0 bases and J by 1 base, with 13 bases between them. CDR3 size: 16 residues. The CDR3 DNA follows: TGCGCCAGCAGCTTGGTTCAGGGGACCATCCAAGAGACCCAGTACTTC. It translates to CASSLVQGTIQETQYF.

CDR3 coding DNA: TGTGCCAGCAGTACAACAGGGGGCGAAGCTTTCTTT. This encodes CASSTTGGEAFF. The rearrangement links TRBV6-5 to TRBJ1-1; TRBD1 matches at 9 bases. The CDR3 is 12 residues long. Germline CDR1 MNHEY, CDR2 SVGAGI. V was clipped by 5 bases and J by 8 bases; unmatched bases: 3.